This T cell receptor beta chain was captured by sequencing in a study of blood T cell repertoires in COVID-19. Overall study context: T cells, B-cell-depleted T cells, or PBMCs supplied cDNA or gDNA.

Participants came from about two dozen US areas, aged roughly 18 to 95 years. Assignments of participants to cohorts depended upon their own reported clinical history. Original methodology: Using reference gene primer amplification, nucleated cell counts were estimated. The repertoire was sequenced with immunoSEQ multiplex PCR; TCRdb's copy has only in-frame clones and lacks some. The V and J calls and clone size are taken from that table; D and trimming were inferred from the DNA. The sample contains a few hundred thousand clones, approximately 84% of which appear only once. This CDR3 region has 15 residues. Trimming took 4 bases from V and 1 from J; bases not matched to a gene: 3. Germline CDR1 reads SGHTA; CDR2 reads FQGNSA.

V gene TRBV7-2 combines with J gene TRBJ2-3; the match to TRBD2 covers 9 bases. Material for sequencing was PBMCs or T cells enriched from blood (not recorded which). The clonotype was recovered from a woman aged 25 to 45 who had recovered from COVID-19. The CDR3 here is CASSSERGGTDTQYF. CDR3 coding DNA: TGTGCCAGCAGCTCCGAGCGGGGGGGCACAGATACGCAGTATTTT.